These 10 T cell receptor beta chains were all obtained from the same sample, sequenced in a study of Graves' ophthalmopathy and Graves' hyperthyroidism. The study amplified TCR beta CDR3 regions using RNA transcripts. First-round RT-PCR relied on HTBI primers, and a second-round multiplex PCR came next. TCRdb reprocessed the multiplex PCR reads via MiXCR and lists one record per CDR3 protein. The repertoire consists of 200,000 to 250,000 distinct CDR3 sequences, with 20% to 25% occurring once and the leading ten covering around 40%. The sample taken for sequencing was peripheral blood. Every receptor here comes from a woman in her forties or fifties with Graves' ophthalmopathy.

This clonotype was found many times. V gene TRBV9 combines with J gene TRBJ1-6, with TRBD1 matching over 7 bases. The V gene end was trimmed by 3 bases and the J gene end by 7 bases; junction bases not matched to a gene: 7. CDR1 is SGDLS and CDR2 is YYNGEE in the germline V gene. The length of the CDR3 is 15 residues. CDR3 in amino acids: CASSARDSENSPLHF. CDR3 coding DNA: TGTGCCAGCAGCGCGCGGGACAGCGAAAATTCACCCCTCCACTTT.

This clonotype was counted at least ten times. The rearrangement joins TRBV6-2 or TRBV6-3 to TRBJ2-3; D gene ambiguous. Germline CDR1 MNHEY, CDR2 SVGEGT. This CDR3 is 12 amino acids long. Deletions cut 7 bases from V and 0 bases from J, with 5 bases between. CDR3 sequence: CASKTSTDTQYF. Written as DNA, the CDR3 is TGTGCCAGCAAAACGAGCACAGATACGCAGTATTTT.

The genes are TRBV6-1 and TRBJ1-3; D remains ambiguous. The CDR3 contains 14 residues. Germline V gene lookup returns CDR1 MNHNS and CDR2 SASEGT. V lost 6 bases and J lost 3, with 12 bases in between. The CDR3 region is CASRERVIGNTIYF. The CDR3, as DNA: TGTGCCAGCAGGGAAAGGGTGATTGGAAACACCATATATTTT.

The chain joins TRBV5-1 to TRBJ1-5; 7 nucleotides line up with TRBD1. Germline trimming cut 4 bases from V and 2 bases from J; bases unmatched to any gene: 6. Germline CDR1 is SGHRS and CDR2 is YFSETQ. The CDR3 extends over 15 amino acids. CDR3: CASSPGQEGNQPQHF. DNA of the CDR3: TGCGCCAGCAGCCCCGGACAGGAGGGCAATCAGCCCCAGCATTTT.

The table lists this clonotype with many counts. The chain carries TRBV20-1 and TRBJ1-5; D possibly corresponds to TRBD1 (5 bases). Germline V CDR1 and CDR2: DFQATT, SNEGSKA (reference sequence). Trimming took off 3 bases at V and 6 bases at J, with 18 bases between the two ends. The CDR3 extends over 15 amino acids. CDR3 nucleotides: TGCAGTGCTAGTGACCGGAGGGGATCGGCTCAGCCCCAGCATTTT. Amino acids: CSASDRRGSAQPQHF.

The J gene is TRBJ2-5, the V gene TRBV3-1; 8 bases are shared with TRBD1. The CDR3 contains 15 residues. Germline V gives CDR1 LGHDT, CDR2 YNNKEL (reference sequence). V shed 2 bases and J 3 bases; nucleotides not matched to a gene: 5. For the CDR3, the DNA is TGTGCCAGCAGCCAAACAGGGGGACGAGAAGAGACCCAGTACTTC. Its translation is CASSQTGGREETQYF.

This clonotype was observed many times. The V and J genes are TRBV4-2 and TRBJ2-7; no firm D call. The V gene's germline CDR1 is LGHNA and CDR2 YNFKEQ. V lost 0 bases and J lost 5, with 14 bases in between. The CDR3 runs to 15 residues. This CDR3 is CASSQDLATFNEQYF. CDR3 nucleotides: TGTGCCAGCAGCCAAGATTTGGCTACGTTCAACGAGCAGTACTTC.

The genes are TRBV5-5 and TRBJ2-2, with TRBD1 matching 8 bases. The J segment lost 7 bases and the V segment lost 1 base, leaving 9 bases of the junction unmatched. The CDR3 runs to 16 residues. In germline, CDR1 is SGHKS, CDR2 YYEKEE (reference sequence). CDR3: CASSLNAGGRVGELFF. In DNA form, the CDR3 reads TGTGCCAGCAGCTTGAACGCAGGGGGCAGAGTCGGGGAGCTGTTTTTT.

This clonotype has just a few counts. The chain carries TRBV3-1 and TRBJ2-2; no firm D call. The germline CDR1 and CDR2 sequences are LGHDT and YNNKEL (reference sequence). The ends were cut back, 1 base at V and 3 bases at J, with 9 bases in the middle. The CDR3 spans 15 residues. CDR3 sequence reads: CASSQAYAYTGELFF. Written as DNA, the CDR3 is TGTGCCAGCAGCCAAGCGTACGCGTACACCGGGGAGCTGTTTTTT.

The CDR3 nucleotides are TGTGCCAGCAGGCAGGGGGAATACGAGCAGTACTTC. Translating it yields CASRQGEYEQYF. This sequence joins TRBV28 and TRBJ2-7; 7 bases fit TRBD1. CDR3 length: 12 amino acids. Germline trimming cut 6 bases from V and 4 bases from J; bases unmatched to any gene: 3. The germline V gene has CDR1 MDHEN and CDR2 SYDVKM.